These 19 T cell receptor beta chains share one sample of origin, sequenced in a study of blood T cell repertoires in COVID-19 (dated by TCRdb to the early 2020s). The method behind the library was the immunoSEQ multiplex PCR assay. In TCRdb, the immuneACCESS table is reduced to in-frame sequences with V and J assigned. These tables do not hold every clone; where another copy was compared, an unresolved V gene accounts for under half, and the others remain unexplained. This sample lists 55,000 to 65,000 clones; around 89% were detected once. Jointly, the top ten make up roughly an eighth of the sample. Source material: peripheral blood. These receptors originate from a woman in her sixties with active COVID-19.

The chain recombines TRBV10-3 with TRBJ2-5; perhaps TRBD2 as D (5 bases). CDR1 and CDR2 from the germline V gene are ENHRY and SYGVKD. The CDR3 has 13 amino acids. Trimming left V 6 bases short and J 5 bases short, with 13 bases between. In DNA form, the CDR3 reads TGTGCCATCAGGGAAACGACGGGGGAGACCCAGTACTTC. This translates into CAIRETTGETQYF.

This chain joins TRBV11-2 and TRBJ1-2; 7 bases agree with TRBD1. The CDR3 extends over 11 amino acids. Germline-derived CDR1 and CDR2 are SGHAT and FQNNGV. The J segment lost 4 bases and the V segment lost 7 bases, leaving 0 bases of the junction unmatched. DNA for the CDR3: TGTGCCAGCAAGGGGGCCTATGGCTACACCTTC. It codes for CASKGAYGYTF.

The CDR3 is CASSSPGQYGYTF. CDR3 DNA: TGTGCCAGCAGCTCTCCGGGACAATATGGCTACACCTTC. V gene TRBV7-3 combines with J gene TRBJ1-2; tentatively, D is TRBD1 (6 bases). The length of the CDR3 is 13 residues. Per the germline V gene, CDR1 is SGHTA and CDR2 is FQGTGA. V lost 4 bases and J 5 bases, leaving 11 bases between the germline ends.

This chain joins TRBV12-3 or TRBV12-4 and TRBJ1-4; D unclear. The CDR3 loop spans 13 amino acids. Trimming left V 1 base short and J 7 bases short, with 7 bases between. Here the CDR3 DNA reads TGTGCCAGCAGTTTAGGAGCAATTGAAAAACTGTTTTTT. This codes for CASSLGAIEKLFF.

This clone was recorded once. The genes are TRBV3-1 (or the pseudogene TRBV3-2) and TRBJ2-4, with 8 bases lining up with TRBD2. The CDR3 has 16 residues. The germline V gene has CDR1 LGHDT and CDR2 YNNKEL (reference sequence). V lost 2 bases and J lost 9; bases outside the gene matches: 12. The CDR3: CASSQNRGGRAGIQYF. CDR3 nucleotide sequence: TGTGCCAGCAGCCAAAACCGGGGGGGGCGGGCAGGCATTCAGTACTTC.

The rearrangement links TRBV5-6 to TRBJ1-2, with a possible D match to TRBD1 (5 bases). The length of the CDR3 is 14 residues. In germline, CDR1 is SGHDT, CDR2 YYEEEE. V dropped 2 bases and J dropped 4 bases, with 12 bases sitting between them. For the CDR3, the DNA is TGTGCCAGCAGCTTCGCCAGGGATTTCTATGGCTACACCTTC. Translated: CASSFARDFYGYTF.

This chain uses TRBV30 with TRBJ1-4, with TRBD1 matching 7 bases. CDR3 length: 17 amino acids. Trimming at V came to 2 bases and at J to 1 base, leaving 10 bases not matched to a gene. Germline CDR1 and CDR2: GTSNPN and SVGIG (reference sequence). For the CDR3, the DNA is TGTGCCTGGAGTCTCTCAGGGGGAAGGAAAACTAATGAAAAACTGTTTTTT. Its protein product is CAWSLSGGRKTNEKLFF.

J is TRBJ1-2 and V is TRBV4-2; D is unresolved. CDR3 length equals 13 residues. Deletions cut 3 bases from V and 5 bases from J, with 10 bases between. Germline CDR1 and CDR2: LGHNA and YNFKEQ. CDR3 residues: CASSHGQAYGYTF. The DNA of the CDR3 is TGTGCCAGCAGCCATGGCCAGGCTTATGGCTACACCTTC.

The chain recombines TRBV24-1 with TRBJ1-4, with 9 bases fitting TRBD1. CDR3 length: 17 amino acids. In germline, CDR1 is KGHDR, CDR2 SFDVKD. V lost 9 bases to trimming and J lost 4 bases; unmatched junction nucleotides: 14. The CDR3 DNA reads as TGTGCCACCCGTCGGGGGGACAGGGCGCAATTTAATGAAAAACTGTTTTTT. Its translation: CATRRGDRAQFNEKLFF.

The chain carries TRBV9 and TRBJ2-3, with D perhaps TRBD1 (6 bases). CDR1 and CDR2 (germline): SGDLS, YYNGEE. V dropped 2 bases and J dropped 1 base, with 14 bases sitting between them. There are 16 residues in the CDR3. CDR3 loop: CASSVFDRPRTDTQYF. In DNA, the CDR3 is TGTGCCAGCAGCGTCTTCGACAGGCCCCGCACAGATACGCAGTATTTT. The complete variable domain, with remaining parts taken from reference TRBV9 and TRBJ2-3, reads DSGVTQTPKHLITATGQRVTLRCSPRSGDLSVYWYQQSLDQGLQFLIQYYNGEERAKGNILERFSAQQFPDLHSELNLSSLELGDSALYFCASSVFDRPRTDTQYFGPGTRLTVL.

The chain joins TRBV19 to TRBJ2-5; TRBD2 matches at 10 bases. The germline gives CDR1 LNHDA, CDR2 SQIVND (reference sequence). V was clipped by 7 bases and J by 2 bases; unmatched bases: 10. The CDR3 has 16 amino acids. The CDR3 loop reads CASTQGLAGVQETQYF. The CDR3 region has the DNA TGTGCCAGTACCCAGGGGCTAGCGGGGGTTCAAGAGACCCAGTACTTC.

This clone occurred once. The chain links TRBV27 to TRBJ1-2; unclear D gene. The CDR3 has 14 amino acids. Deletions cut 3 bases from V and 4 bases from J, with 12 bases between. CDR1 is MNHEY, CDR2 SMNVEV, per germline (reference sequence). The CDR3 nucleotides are TGTGCCAGCAGTTTGCGGGGTAACGGCTATGGCTACACCTTC. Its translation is CASSLRGNGYGYTF.

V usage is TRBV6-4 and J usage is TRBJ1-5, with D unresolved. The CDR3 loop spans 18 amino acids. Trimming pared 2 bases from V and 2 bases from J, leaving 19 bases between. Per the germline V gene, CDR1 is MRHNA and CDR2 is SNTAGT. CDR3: CASSDPKRNKSGNQPQHF. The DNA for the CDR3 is TGTGCCAGCAGTGACCCCAAGAGAAATAAGTCGGGCAATCAGCCCCAGCATTTT.

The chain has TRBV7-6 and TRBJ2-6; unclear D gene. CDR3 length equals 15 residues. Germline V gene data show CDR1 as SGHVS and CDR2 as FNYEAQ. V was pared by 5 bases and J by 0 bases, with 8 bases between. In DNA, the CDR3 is TGTGCCAGCAGCCATTCGGGCTCTGGGGCCAACGTCCTGACTTTC. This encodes CASSHSGSGANVLTF.

CDR3 in amino acids: CASSQGTLYSNQPQHF. DNA of the CDR3: TGTGCCAGCAGCCAAGGGACACTGTATAGCAATCAGCCCCAGCATTTT. This chain uses TRBV7-9 with TRBJ1-5; a possible D gene is TRBD1 (6 bases). The V gene lost 5 bases and the J gene lost 0 bases, with 14 bases spanning the gap. Germline V lookup: CDR1 SEHNR, CDR2 FQNEAQ (reference sequence). The CDR3 extends over 16 amino acids.

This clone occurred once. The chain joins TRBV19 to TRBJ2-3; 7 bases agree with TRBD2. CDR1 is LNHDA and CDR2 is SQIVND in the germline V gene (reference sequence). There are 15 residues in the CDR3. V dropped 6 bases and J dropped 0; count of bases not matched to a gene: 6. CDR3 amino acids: CASRPPGLSTDTQYF. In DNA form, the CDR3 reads TGTGCCAGTAGGCCGCCGGGACTAAGCACAGATACGCAGTATTTT.

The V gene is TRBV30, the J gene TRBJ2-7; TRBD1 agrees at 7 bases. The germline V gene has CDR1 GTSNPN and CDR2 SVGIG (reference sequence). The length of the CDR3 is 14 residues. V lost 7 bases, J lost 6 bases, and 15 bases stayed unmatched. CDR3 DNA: TGTGCCTTAAGAGCCCAGACAGGGTCGGTCGAGCAGTACTTC. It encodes CALRAQTGSVEQYF.

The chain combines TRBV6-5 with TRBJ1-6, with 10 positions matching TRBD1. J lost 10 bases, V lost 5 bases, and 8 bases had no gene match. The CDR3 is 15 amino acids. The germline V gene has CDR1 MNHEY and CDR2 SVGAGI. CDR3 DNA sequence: TGTGCCAGCAGTCCTACCGGGACAGGGGAGTCACCCCTCCACTTT. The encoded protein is CASSPTGTGESPLHF.

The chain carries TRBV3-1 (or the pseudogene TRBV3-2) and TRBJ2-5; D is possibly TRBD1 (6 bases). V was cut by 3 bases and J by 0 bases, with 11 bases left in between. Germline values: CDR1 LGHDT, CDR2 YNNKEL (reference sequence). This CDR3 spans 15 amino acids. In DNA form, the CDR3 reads TGTGCCAGCAGCCAGGGGACAACGTACCAAGAGACCCAGTACTTC. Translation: CASSQGTTYQETQYF.